These 30 T cell receptor beta chains share one sample of origin, sequenced in a study of cytotoxic CD8 clonotypes in ibrutinib-treated CLL. The method was immunoSEQ multiplex PCR; TCRdb's version includes in-frame clones alone and lacks a portion of them. The sample carries about 180,000 clones, about 84% recorded once. Specimen: PBMCs, collected after 24 months of ibrutinib treatment. Receptor source: a human donor with chronic lymphocytic leukemia.

The chain employs TRBV6-5 and TRBJ1-1; D is unresolved. Germline loops: CDR1 MNHEY, CDR2 SVGAGI. The CDR3 has 15 amino acids. V was shortened by 6 bases and J by 5 bases, with 19 bases between the two germline ends. CDR3 bases: TGTGCCAGCAGCGACTCCGACCGGATTTTTACTGAAGCTTTCTTT. Protein sequence: CASSDSDRIFTEAFF.

The V and J genes are TRBV9 and TRBJ1-2; TRBD1 agrees at 7 bases. The V segment lost 1 base and the J segment 4 bases; nucleotides outside the gene matches: 10. Germline V gives CDR1 SGDLS, CDR2 YYNGEE. The CDR3 length is 16 residues. The CDR3, as DNA: TGTGCCAGCAGCGTAAGTCAGGTAGGGACAGTCTATGGCTACACCTTC. It yields the protein CASSVSQVGTVYGYTF. Full variable domain (outside the CDR3, taken from reference TRBV9 and TRBJ1-2): DSGVTQTPKHLITATGQRVTLRCSPRSGDLSVYWYQQSLDQGLQFLIQYYNGEERAKGNILERFSAQQFPDLHSELNLSSLELGDSALYFCASSVSQVGTVYGYTFGSGTRLTVV.

The gene calls are TRBV19 and TRBJ1-5; no clear D gene. Germline assignment: CDR1 LNHDA and CDR2 SQIVND (reference sequence). V dropped 10 bases and J dropped 8 bases, with 9 bases sitting between them. CDR3 size: 10 residues. CDR3 sequence: CATLEEPQHF. CDR3 nucleotides: TGTGCCACTCTTGAGGAGCCCCAGCATTTT. Based on the CDR3 plus reference TRBV19 and TRBJ1-5, the full variable domain is DGGITQSPKYLFRKEGQNVTLSCEQNLNHDAMYWYRQDPGQGLRLIYYSQIVNDFQKGDIAEGYSVSREKKESFPLTVTSAQKNPTAFYLCATLEEPQHFGDGTRLSIL.

The gene calls are TRBV18 and TRBJ2-7; 11 bases map to TRBD1. The germline gives CDR1 KGHSH, CDR2 LQKENI. The V gene end was trimmed by 4 bases and the J gene end by 6 bases; junction bases not matched to a gene: 5. The CDR3 contains 14 residues. The DNA for the CDR3 is TGTGCCAGCTCACAAGGGACAGGGGGTAGCGAGCAGTACTTC. Its translation is CASSQGTGGSEQYF.

V is TRBV7-9 and J is TRBJ1-4; TRBD1 matches at 8 bases. The germline CDR1 and CDR2 sequences are SEHNR and FQNEAQ (reference sequence). V lost 5 bases, J lost 3 bases, and 5 bases stayed unmatched. The CDR3 extends over 15 amino acids. The CDR3 loop reads CASSVGQGANEKLFF. The CDR3 DNA follows: TGTGCCAGCAGCGTCGGACAGGGCGCTAATGAAAAACTGTTTTTT.

The gene calls are TRBV5-1 and TRBJ1-2; weak D call: TRBD1 (5 bases). This CDR3 is 15 amino acids long. V was trimmed by 4 bases and J by 0 bases, leaving 13 bases between them. Germline values: CDR1 SGHRS, CDR2 YFSETQ. The CDR3 coding sequence is TGCGCCAGCAGCCCCGGACACAGAACTAACTATGGCTACACCTTC. Residues: CASSPGHRTNYGYTF. The complete variable domain, with remaining parts taken from reference TRBV5-1 and TRBJ1-2, reads KAGVTQTPRYLIKTRGQQVTLSCSPISGHRSVSWYQQTPGQGLQFLFEYFSETQRNKGNFPGRFSGRQFSNSRSEMNVSTLELGDSALYLCASSPGHRTNYGYTFGSGTRLTVV.

This clone was detected a few times. The V and J genes are TRBV27 and TRBJ2-5; possibly TRBD1 for D (5 bases). Looked up from germline, CDR1 is MNHEY and CDR2 is SMNVEV (reference sequence). Trimming removed 6 bases from V and 5 bases from J, with 19 bases in between. The CDR3 is 15 residues long. The CDR3 nucleotides read TGTGCCAGCAGCCCCACCCCCGACAGACGGGAGACCCAGTACTTC. Translation: CASSPTPDRRETQYF.

The CDR3 coding sequence is TGTGCCAGCAGCCCGGAAGGGTTGAACACTGAAGCTTTCTTT. It encodes CASSPEGLNTEAFF. The chain links TRBV7-6 to TRBJ1-1; no clear D. The CDR3 contains 14 residues. Germline CDR1 SGHVS, CDR2 FNYEAQ. Trimming stripped 5 bases from V and 0 bases from J, with 10 bases between.

J is TRBJ2-1 and V is TRBV11-3, with 9 bases that match TRBD1. Germline assignment: CDR1 SGHNT and CDR2 YENEEA. The CDR3 contains 15 residues. V dropped 5 bases and J dropped 9; count of bases not matched to a gene: 11. The CDR3: CASSPPGTGSIEQFF. CDR3 bases: TGTGCCAGCAGCCCCCCCGGGACAGGGAGCATTGAGCAGTTCTTC.

The V call is TRBV4-1, the J call TRBJ2-5, with D unresolved. Germline CDR1 is MGHRA and CDR2 is YSYEKL. The V and J ends lost 4 bases and 4 bases respectively, with 13 bases between them. CDR3 length: 14 residues. CDR3 amino acids: CASSPISLRETQYF. CDR3 sequence (DNA): TGCGCCAGCAGCCCTATCTCCCTGCGAGAGACCCAGTACTTC.

The chain couples TRBV7-6 to TRBJ2-1; 7 bases line up with TRBD2. The V gene's germline CDR1 is SGHVS and CDR2 FNYEAQ. This CDR3 is 16 amino acids long. Losses at the gene ends were 5 bases for V and 9 bases for J; bases not matched to a gene: 16. DNA for the CDR3: TGTGCCAGCAGCCACAGCCTAGCGGCCCGACAGAGTGAGCAGTTCTTC. Translating it yields CASSHSLAARQSEQFF.

The chain couples TRBV7-9 to TRBJ2-5; TRBD2 is a possible D gene (6 bases). There are 16 residues in the CDR3. Trimming removed 5 bases at V and 5 bases at J, with 21 bases between. Germline V gene sequence: CDR1 SEHNR, CDR2 FQNEAQ (reference sequence). In DNA form, the CDR3 reads TGTGCCAGCAGCCATAGACCCGAGCGGGTGAGCGAGACCCAGTACTTC. This translates into CASSHRPERVSETQYF.

The J gene is TRBJ2-5, the V gene TRBV7-2, with 13 bases that match TRBD2. The V gene end was trimmed by 7 bases and the J gene end by 2 bases; junction bases not matched to a gene: 4. Germline V gene sequence: CDR1 SGHTA, CDR2 FQGNSA. The CDR3 is made up of 15 amino acids. CDR3 DNA: TGTGCCAGCATGACTAGCGGGAGGACTCAAGAGACCCAGTACTTC. This translates into CASMTSGRTQETQYF.

The CDR3 loop is CASSLVSSGNTIYF. The CDR3 coding sequence is TGTGCCAGCAGTCTAGTTAGCTCTGGAAACACCATATATTTT. The J gene is TRBJ1-3, the V gene TRBV7-9; D not resolved. With 6 bases removed from V and 0 bases from J, the gap between germline ends came to 9 bases. Germline assignment: CDR1 SEHNR and CDR2 FQNEAQ (reference sequence). The CDR3 extends over 14 amino acids.

The V and J genes are TRBV6-5 and TRBJ1-1, with 7 bases lining up with TRBD1. Germline CDR1 is MNHEY and CDR2 is SVGAGI. The CDR3 consists of 14 residues. J gave up 6 bases and V 6 bases, and 10 bases lay outside the gene matches. CDR3 sequence reads: CASRHDREASEAFF. Written as DNA, the CDR3 is TGTGCCAGCAGACACGACAGGGAGGCGTCTGAAGCTTTCTTT.

This sequence joins TRBV23-1 and TRBJ2-7; a possible D gene is TRBD1 (5 bases). TRBV23-1 is placed among ORFs of uncertain function. The CDR3 sequence is 18 residues long. Trimming stripped 3 bases from V and 4 bases from J, with 25 bases between. The CDR3 is CASSQEIGKQVIRYEQYF. Here the CDR3 DNA reads TGCGCCAGCAGTCAGGAGATTGGGAAACAGGTTATTCGGTACGAGCAGTACTTC.

This clone has only one observation. The CDR3 nucleotides are TGTGCCAGCAGTTCGCCCGGCAGGGGGAAGTATGGCTACACCTTC. Translation gives CASSSPGRGKYGYTF. The chain couples TRBV28 to TRBJ1-2; the match to TRBD1 covers 7 bases. V gave up 4 bases and J gave up 5 bases; unmatched junction bases: 10. This CDR3 has 15 amino acids. Per the germline V gene, CDR1 is MDHEN and CDR2 is SYDVKM.

The chain employs TRBV10-3 and TRBJ1-5, with 7 bases lining up with TRBD1. CDR3 length: 15 residues. CDR1 is ENHRY and CDR2 is SYGVKD in the germline V gene. The ends lost 5 bases at V and 0 bases at J; junction bases unmatched: 4. This chain's CDR3 is CAISPGQYSNQPQHF. The CDR3 nucleotides read TGTGCCATCAGTCCGGGACAGTATAGCAATCAGCCCCAGCATTTT.

This chain uses TRBV6-6 with TRBJ2-7, with 10 nucleotides matching TRBD1. The CDR3 extends over 13 amino acids. In germline, CDR1 is MNHNY, CDR2 SVGAGI (reference sequence). Trimming cost V 8 bases and J 2 bases; bases outside gene matches: 3. CDR3 region: CASGGQGAYEQYF. CDR3 in DNA: TGTGCCAGCGGCGGACAGGGGGCCTACGAGCAGTACTTC.

Comments on this clone: The same CDR3 arises from other DNA sequences in this sample as well. V and J are TRBV5-6 and TRBJ1-2; D ambiguous. V lost 1 base and J 5 bases, leaving 12 bases between the germline ends. This CDR3 is 14 amino acids long. Germline loops: CDR1 SGHDT, CDR2 YYEEEE. The CDR3 here is CASSLRPGLYGYTF. For the CDR3, the DNA is TGTGCCAGCAGCTTGCGTCCGGGTTTATATGGCTACACCTTC.

This chain links TRBV6-5 with TRBJ1-1; maybe TRBD1 (5 bases). Trimming pared 6 bases from V and 1 base from J, leaving 12 bases between. The CDR3 has 14 residues. Per the germline V gene, CDR1 is MNHEY and CDR2 is SVGAGI. The CDR3 is CASSLDGGNTEAFF. The CDR3 region has the DNA TGTGCCAGCAGCTTGGACGGGGGGAACACTGAAGCTTTCTTT.

The V and J genes are TRBV6-1 and TRBJ2-7, with D perhaps matching TRBD2 (5 bases). CDR1 and CDR2 from the germline V gene are MNHNS and SASEGT. With 6 bases removed from V and 2 bases from J, the gap between germline ends came to 11 bases. The CDR3 extends over 13 amino acids. The chain's CDR3 is CASSSTGTYEQYF. CDR3 bases: TGTGCCAGCAGCTCCACCGGGACCTACGAGCAGTACTTC.

Sample share makes this clone medium-sized. CDR3 sequence: CASRGNREDYEQYF. The CDR3 region has the DNA TGTGCCAGCAGAGGAAACAGGGAGGACTACGAGCAGTACTTC. The chain couples TRBV6-1 to TRBJ2-7; TRBD1 or TRBD2 may be the D gene (6 bases each). This CDR3 comprises 14 residues. V was clipped by 6 bases and J by 3 bases, with 15 bases between them. The germline CDR1 and CDR2 sequences are MNHNS and SASEGT.

The gene calls are TRBV5-1 and TRBJ1-4; no definite D call. The CDR3 contains 15 residues. Trimming shortened V by 4 bases and J by 4 bases, and 14 bases separated the two germline ends. From germline, CDR1 is SGHRS and CDR2 YFSETQ. The CDR3 region is CASSESLSSNEKLFF. DNA for the CDR3: TGCGCCAGCAGCGAATCCTTATCTAGTAATGAAAAACTGTTTTTT.

A single count supports this clone. The V and J genes are TRBV2 and TRBJ1-4, with D tentatively TRBD1 (5 bases). Germline-derived CDR1 and CDR2 are SNHLY and FYNNEI. The CDR3 runs 12 residues. V was shortened by 7 bases and J by 7 bases, with 10 bases between the two germline ends. This CDR3 is CASNFQGEKLFF. Written as DNA, the CDR3 is TGTGCCAGCAACTTTCAGGGTGAAAAACTGTTTTTT.

This chain joins TRBV21-1 and TRBJ2-5; the D call TRBD1 from the table was never checked on the DNA. TRBV21-1 counts as a pseudogene. The CDR3 spans 14 residues. The CDR3 is CARPPGQGKETQYF. In DNA form, the CDR3 reads TGTGCGAGACCCCCAGGACAGGGAAAAGAGACCCAGTACTTC.

This clone was picked up one time. The chain combines TRBV25-1 with TRBJ2-5, with TRBD2 matching 7 bases. Germline loops: CDR1 MGHDK, CDR2 SYGVNS. The CDR3 runs to 13 residues. The trim removed 6 bases at V and 5 bases at J, leaving 6 bases unmatched. CDR3: CASRFAGAETQYF. The CDR3 nucleotides read TGTGCCAGCAGGTTTGCGGGAGCCGAGACCCAGTACTTC.

The CDR3: CASSITGDSNQPQHF. The CDR3 DNA reads TGTGCCAGTAGTATAACAGGTGATAGCAATCAGCCCCAGCATTTT. The gene calls are TRBV19 and TRBJ1-5; the D gene is possibly TRBD1 (5 bases). Deletions cut 2 bases from V and 0 bases from J, with 8 bases between. Per germline, CDR1 LNHDA and CDR2 SQIVND (reference sequence). The CDR3 runs to 15 residues.

The J gene is TRBJ2-2, the V gene TRBV9; D unclear. The CDR3 contains 14 residues. Deletions cut 0 bases from V and 1 base from J, with 4 bases between. Germline CDR1 is SGDLS and CDR2 is YYNGEE. CDR3 nucleotide sequence: TGTGCCAGCAGCGTAGATCAGAACACCGGGGAGCTGTTTTTT. This encodes CASSVDQNTGELFF.

The chain couples TRBV30 to TRBJ2-1, with TRBD1 matching 7 bases. Germline CDR1 and CDR2: GTSNPN and SVGIG (reference sequence). The length of the CDR3 is 14 residues. V lost 0 bases, J lost 10 bases, and 9 bases stayed unmatched. As DNA, the CDR3 is TGTGCCTGGAGTGTACTACAGGGGCGCGGGGAGCAGTTCTTC. Its translation is CAWSVLQGRGEQFF. Filled out from reference TRBV30 and TRBJ2-1, the complete variable domain reads SQTIHQWPATLVQPVGSPLSLECTVEGTSNPNLYWYRQAAGRGLQLLFYSVGIGQISSEVPQNLSASRPQDRQFILSSKKLLLSDSGFYLCAWSVLQGRGEQFFGPGTRLTVL.